The source of this T cell receptor beta chain is a study of blood T cell repertoires in COVID-19 (dated by TCRdb to 2018 to 2020). For the study in its entirety: Samples covering the acute and convalescent phases of COVID-19 were provided by collaborators in the United States, Italy and Spain. Deeply sampled blood TCRbeta repertoires from subjects exposed to, actively infected with, or recovered from COVID-19 were included in the dataset. Where available, HLA class I and class II types were taken from metadata supplied by the sample provider and were not determined by assay-based typing. The prospective study material was composed of cDNA or gDNA derived from T cells, B-cell-depleted T cells, or PBMCs. Sample metadata almost always included a de-identified subject ID, COVID-19 status, age in years and sex. Samples were obtained from the ongoing ImmuneRACE study (first 160 participants) and from roughly 1,300 subjects provided by 6 global collaborators. The repertoires were made available in a free public database intended to serve as a resource for research on the immune response to SARS-CoV-2.

Participants in the prospective study were aged roughly 18 to 89 years, lived in 24 United States geographic areas, and enrolled through a virtual design. In the prospective study, cohorts were assigned on the basis of participant-reported clinical history obtained from a screening survey and a study questionnaire. Recovered participants in ImmuneRACE Cohort 3 were defined as having two consecutive negative NP/OP PCR tests, clearance from a healthcare professional, or resolution of symptoms. Each participant in the prospective study had whole blood, serum and a nasopharyngeal or oropharyngeal swab collected by mobile phlebotomists. Additional blood draws and questionnaires over an approximately two-month period could optionally be provided by prospective study participants. Before DNA extraction, prospective study blood samples were shipped either frozen or at room temperature. This clone has just a few counts. Its antigen target is currently unknown. No much larger clone is present one base from it, and per-base qualities are unavailable.

The immunoSEQ Assay, a bias-controlled multiplex PCR, was used to amplify TCRbeta CDR3 regions from genomic DNA. Regarding the original processing steps: Within the assay, amplification of reference gene primers was used to estimate how many nucleated cells each sample contained. To quantify the absolute abundance of each unique TCRbeta CDR3 rearrangement, sequence reads were collapsed and filtered. For each sample, productive Simpson clonality was calculated as the square root of Simpson's diversity index over productive rearrangements. Not all clones reach the TCRdb copy of this immuneACCESS table, which keeps in-frame sequences only. Checked studies attribute under half of the gap to unresolved V genes and leave the rest unexplained. The DNA gave D and trimming, while V, J and clone size come from that table. The sample has roughly 190,000 clones on record, around 85% of them singletons. The ten top clones hold 3% to 3.5% of the sample.

V loses 10 bases at its end and J loses 4 bases; junction bases beyond the gene matches: 4. CDR1 SNHLY and CDR2 FYNNEI are derived from the germline V gene. Including the terminal cysteine and phenylalanine, the CDR3 comprises 12 residues. Left in the record is the CDR3 DNA by itself, 36 bases read in frame from the first base. On the study overall, not on this receptor specifically: Clinical and demographic metadata were provided uncurated, with the amount varying by source and participant.

The sample comprised PBMCs or T cells enriched from blood (not recorded which). The TCR comes from a woman in her 30s who had recovered from COVID-19. The chain is encoded by TRBV2 joined to TRBJ1-3; 7 middle bases align to TRBD1. The bases read TGTGCCACCACAGGGGACGGAAACACCATATATTTT. It translates to CATTGDGNTIYF.